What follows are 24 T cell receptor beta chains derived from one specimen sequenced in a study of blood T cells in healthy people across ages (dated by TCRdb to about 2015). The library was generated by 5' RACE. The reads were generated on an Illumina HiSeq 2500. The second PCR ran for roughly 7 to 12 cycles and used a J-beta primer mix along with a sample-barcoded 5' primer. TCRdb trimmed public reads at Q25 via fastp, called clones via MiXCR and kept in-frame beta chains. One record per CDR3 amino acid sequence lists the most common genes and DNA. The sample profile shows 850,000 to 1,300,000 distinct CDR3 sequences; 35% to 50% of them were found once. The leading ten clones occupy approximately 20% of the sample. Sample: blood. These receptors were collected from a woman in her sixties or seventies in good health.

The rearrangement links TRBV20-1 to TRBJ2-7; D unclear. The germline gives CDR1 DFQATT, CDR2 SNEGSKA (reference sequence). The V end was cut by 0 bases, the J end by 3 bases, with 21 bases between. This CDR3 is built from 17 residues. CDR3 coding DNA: TGCAGTGCTAGAGATCCCTCTTCACAGAGGATGAGCTACGAGCAGTACTTC. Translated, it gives CSARDPSSQRMSYEQYF.

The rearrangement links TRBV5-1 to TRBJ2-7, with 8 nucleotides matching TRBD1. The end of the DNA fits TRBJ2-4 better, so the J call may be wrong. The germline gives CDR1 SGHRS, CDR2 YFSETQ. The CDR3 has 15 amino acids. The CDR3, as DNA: TGCGCCAGCAGATTAGGGGACAGGTCAAAAAACATTCAGTACTTC. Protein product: CASRLGDRSKNIQYF.

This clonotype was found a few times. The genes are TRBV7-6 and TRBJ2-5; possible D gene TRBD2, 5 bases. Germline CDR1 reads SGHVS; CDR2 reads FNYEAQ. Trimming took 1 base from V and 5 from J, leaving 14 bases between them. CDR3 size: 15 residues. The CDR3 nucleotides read TGTGCCAGCAGCTTAGTTTTTGGGAGAGCGGAGACCCAGTACTTC. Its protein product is CASSLVFGRAETQYF.

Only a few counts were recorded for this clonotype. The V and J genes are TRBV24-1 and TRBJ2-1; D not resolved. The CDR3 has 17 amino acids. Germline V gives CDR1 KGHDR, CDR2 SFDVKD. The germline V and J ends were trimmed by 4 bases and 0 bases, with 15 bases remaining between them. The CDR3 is CATSDLPTASSYNEQFF. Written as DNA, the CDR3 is TGTGCCACCAGTGACCTTCCCACGGCAAGCTCCTACAATGAGCAGTTCTTC.

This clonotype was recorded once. In nucleotides, the CDR3 is TGTGCCAGCAGCACCGGGACTAGCGCTGGGTCACATGAGCAGTTCTTC. Encoded protein: CASSTGTSAGSHEQFF. The rearrangement joins TRBV9 to TRBJ2-1; 10 bases fit TRBD2. V was pared by 4 bases and J by 8 bases, with 12 bases of the junction left unmatched. Germline V gene lookup returns CDR1 SGDLS and CDR2 YYNGEE. This CDR3 comprises 16 residues. Full variable domain (remainder filled in from reference TRBV9 and TRBJ2-1): DSGVTQTPKHLITATGQRVTLRCSPRSGDLSVYWYQQSLDQGLQFLIQYYNGEERAKGNILERFSAQQFPDLHSELNLSSLELGDSALYFCASSTGTSAGSHEQFFGPGTRLTVL.

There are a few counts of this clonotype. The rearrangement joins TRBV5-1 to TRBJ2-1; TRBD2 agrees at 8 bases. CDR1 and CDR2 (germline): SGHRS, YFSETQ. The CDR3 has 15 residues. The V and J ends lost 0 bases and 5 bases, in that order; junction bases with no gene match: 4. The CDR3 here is CASSLGTSGDNEQFF. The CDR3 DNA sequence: TGCGCCAGCAGCTTGGGCACTAGCGGCGACAATGAGCAGTTCTTC. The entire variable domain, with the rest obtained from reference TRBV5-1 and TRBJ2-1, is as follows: KAGVTQTPRYLIKTRGQQVTLSCSPISGHRSVSWYQQTPGQGLQFLFEYFSETQRNKGNFPGRFSGRQFSNSRSEMNVSTLELGDSALYLCASSLGTSGDNEQFFGPGTRLTVL.

The CDR3 DNA sequence: TGCGCCAGCAGCCTGCAACGACAGGGTTCGCATCATGAGCAGTACTTC. This codes for CASSLQRQGSHHEQYF. The chain has TRBV5-1 and TRBJ2-7, with TRBD1 matching over 7 bases. CDR3 length: 16 residues. J gave up 7 bases and V 4 bases, and 17 bases lay outside the gene matches. The germline V gene has CDR1 SGHRS and CDR2 YFSETQ.

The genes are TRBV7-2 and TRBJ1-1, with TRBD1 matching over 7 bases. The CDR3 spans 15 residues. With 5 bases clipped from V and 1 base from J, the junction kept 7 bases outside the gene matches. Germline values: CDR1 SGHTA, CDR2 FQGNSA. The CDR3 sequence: CASSPPQGTNTEAFF. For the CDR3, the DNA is TGTGCCAGCAGCCCCCCACAGGGGACGAACACTGAAGCTTTCTTT.

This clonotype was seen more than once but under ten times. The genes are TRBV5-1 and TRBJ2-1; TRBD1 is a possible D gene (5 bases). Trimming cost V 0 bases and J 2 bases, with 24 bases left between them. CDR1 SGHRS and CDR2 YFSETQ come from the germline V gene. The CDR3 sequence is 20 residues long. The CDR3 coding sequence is TGCGCCAGCAGCTTGGCTGGGAATATTGGATTGGACAATCCCTACAATGAGCAGTTCTTC. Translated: CASSLAGNIGLDNPYNEQFF.

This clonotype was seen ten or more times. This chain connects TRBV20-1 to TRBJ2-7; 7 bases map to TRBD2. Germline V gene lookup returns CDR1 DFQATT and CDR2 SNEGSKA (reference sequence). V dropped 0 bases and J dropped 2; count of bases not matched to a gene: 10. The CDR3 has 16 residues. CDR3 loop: CSARDRGGRTTYEQYF. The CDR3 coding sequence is TGCAGTGCTAGAGATCGGGGCGGGAGAACGACCTACGAGCAGTACTTC.

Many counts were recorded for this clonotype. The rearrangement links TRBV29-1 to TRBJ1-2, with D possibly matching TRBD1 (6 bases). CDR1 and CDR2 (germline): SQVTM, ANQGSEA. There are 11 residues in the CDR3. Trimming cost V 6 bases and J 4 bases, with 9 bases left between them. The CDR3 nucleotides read TGCAGCGTCTCACAGGGCTATGGCTACACCTTC. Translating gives CSVSQGYGYTF.

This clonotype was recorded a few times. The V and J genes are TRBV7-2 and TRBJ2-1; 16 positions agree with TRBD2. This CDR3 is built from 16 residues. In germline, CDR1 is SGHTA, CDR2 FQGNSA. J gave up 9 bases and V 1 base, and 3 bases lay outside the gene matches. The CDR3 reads CASSLEGTSGRGEQFF. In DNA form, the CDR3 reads TGTGCCAGCAGCTTAGAGGGGACTAGCGGGAGGGGTGAGCAGTTCTTC.

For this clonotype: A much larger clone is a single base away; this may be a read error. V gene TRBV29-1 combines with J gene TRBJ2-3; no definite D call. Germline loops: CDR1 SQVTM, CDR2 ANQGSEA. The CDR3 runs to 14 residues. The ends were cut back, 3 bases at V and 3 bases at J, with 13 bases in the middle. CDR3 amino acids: CSVDENSPTDTQYF. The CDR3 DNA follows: TGCAGCGTTGACGAGAACAGCCCAACAGATACGCAGTATTTT.

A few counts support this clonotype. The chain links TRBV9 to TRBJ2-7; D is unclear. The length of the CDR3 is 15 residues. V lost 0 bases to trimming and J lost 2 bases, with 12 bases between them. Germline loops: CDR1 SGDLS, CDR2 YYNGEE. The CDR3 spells CASSVGPQYPYEQYF. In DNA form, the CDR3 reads TGTGCCAGCAGCGTAGGGCCGCAATACCCCTACGAGCAGTACTTC.

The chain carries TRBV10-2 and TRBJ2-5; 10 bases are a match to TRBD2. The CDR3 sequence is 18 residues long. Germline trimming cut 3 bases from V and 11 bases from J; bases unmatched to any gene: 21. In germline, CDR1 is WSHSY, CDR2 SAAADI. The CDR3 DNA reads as TGCGCCAGCAGTGATCGGCTAGCGGGAGTCACAAGCTACAATGAGCAGTACTTC. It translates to CASSDRLAGVTSYNEQYF.

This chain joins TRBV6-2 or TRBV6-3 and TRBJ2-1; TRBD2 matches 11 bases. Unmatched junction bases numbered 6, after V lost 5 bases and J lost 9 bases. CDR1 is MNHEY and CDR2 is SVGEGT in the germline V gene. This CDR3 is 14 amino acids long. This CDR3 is CASSHSGRAFEQFF. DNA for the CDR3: TGTGCCAGCAGTCATAGCGGGAGGGCCTTTGAGCAGTTCTTC.

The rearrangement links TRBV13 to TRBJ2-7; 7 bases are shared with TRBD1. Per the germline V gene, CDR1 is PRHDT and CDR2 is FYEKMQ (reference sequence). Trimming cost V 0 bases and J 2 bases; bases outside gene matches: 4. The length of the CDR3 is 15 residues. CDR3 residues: CASSLGLGQAYEQYF. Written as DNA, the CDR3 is TGTGCCAGCAGCTTAGGCCTTGGACAGGCCTACGAGCAGTACTTC.

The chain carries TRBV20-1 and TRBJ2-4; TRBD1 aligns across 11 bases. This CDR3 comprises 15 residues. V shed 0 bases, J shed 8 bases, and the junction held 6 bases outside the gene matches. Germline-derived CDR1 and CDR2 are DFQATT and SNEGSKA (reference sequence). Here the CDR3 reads CSARDGGTGGDIQYF. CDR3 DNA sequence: TGCAGTGCTAGAGATGGGGGGACAGGGGGTGACATTCAGTACTTC.

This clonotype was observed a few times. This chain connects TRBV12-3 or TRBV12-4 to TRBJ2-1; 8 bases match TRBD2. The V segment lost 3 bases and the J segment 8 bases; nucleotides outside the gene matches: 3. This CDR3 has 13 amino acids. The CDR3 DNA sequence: TGTGCCAGCAGTTTCAGCGGGAGAGATGAGCAGTTCTTC. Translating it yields CASSFSGRDEQFF.

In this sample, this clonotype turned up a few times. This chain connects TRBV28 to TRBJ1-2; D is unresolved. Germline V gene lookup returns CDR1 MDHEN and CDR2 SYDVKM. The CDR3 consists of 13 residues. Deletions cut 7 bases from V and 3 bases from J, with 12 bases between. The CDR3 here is CASTPGRYYGYTF. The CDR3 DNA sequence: TGTGCCAGCACCCCAGGACGGTACTATGGCTACACCTTC.

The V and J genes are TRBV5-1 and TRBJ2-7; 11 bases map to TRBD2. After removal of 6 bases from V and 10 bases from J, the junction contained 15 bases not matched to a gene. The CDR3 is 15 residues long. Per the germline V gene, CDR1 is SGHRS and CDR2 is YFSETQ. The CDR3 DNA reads TGCGCCAGCAACTGGGAGGGACTAGCGGTCAAAACCCAGTACTTC. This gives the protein CASNWEGLAVKTQYF.

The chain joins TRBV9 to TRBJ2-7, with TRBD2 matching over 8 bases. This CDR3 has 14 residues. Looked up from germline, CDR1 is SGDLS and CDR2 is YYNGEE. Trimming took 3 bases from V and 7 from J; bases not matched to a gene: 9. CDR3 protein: CASSGSGVLDEQYF. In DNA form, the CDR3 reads TGTGCCAGCAGCGGTAGCGGGGTCTTAGATGAGCAGTACTTC.

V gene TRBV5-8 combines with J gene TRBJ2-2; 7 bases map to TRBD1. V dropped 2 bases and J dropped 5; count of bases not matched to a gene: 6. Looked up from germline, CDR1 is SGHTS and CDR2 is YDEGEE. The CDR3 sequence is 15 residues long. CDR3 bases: TGTGCCAGCAGCTTATCCGACAGGGTAACCGGGGAGCTGTTTTTT. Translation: CASSLSDRVTGELFF.

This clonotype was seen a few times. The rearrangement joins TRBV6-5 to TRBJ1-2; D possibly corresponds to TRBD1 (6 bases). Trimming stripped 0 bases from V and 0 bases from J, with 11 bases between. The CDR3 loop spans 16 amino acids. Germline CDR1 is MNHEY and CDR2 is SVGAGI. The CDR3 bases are TGTGCCAGCAGTTACTCGGTCGGGGACACTAACTATGGCTACACCTTC. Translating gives CASSYSVGDTNYGYTF.